These 16 T cell receptor beta chains share one sample of origin, sequenced in a study of post-analysis software for immune sequencing data. Study-level points and caveats: Roughly five TRBV segments were more frequent in patients than controls; TRBV5-6, TRBV5-1 and TRBV20-1 belonged to this group.

Unique molecular identifiers tagged the TCR beta cDNA libraries. TCRdb reanalysed the PCR reads using MiXCR and keeps one entry per CDR3 protein. The profile shows 700,000 to 800,000 distinct CDR3 sequences, about 32% of them singletons. Their recognized antigens are unknown. The sequencing input was blood. These receptors all come from a girl aged 5-17 years with multiple sclerosis.

The V gene is TRBV28, the J gene TRBJ1-1; TRBD1 aligns across 10 bases. The CDR3 consists of 14 residues. Germline assignment: CDR1 MDHEN and CDR2 SYDVKM. After removal of 3 bases from V and 6 bases from J, the junction contained 4 bases not matched to a gene. The CDR3 loop is CASSLRQGAAEAFF. The DNA of the CDR3 is TGTGCCAGCAGTTTGAGACAGGGGGCCGCTGAAGCTTTCTTT.

The J gene is TRBJ2-3, the V gene TRBV12-5; maybe TRBD2 (6 bases). The V end lost 5 bases, the J end lost 2 bases, and 17 bases lay between the germline ends. In germline, CDR1 is LGHNT, CDR2 FRNRAP. The CDR3 is made up of 16 amino acids. The CDR3 sequence: CASGLGTGAPTDTQYF. The CDR3 nucleotides are TGTGCTAGTGGTCTGGGGACTGGAGCCCCCACAGATACGCAGTATTTT. Supplemented by reference TRBV12-5 and TRBJ2-3, the full variable domain reads DARVTQTPRHKVTEMGQEVTMRCQPILGHNTVFWYRQTMMQGLELLAYFRNRAPLDDSGMPKDRFSAEMPDATLATLKIQPSEPRDSAVYFCASGLGTGAPTDTQYFGPGTRLTVL.

The chain combines TRBV7-2 with TRBJ1-5; D gene uncertain. CDR3 length: 15 residues. Germline V gene data show CDR1 as SGHTA and CDR2 as FQGNSA. V was pared by 4 bases and J by 0 bases, with 10 bases between. The CDR3 region has the DNA TGTGCCAGCAGCTCACAGCCGTATAGCAATCAGCCCCAGCATTTT. Its protein product is CASSSQPYSNQPQHF.

The CDR3 DNA reads as TGTGCCAGCAGTCCCTCGGGACAGCTATTCTATGGCTACACCTTC. The encoded protein is CASSPSGQLFYGYTF. The chain is built from TRBV6-5 and TRBJ1-2; 7 nucleotides agree with TRBD1. The CDR3 is 15 residues long. V was pared by 5 bases and J by 4 bases, with 10 bases of the junction left unmatched. The germline CDR1 and CDR2 sequences are MNHEY and SVGAGI.

This clonotype was observed a few times. The V gene is TRBV3-1, the J gene TRBJ2-5; TRBD1 is a possible D gene (5 bases). Germline values: CDR1 LGHDT, CDR2 YNNKEL (reference sequence). Trimming shortened V by 4 bases and J by 9 bases, and 15 bases separated the two germline ends. The CDR3 has 13 amino acids. Written as DNA, the CDR3 is TGTGCCAGCAGCCTGACAGCCCTTGGGGCCCAGTACTTC. Translating gives CASSLTALGAQYF.

The genes are TRBV7-2 and TRBJ2-7, with 7 bases that match TRBD2. The J call may be wrong; the DNA end is better matched by TRBJ2-5. The germline gives CDR1 SGHTA, CDR2 FQGNSA. CDR3 length: 17 residues. This CDR3 reads CASSSPLAGDWRETQYF. Here the CDR3 DNA reads TGTGCCAGCAGCTCTCCGTTGGCGGGAGATTGGCGGGAGACCCAGTACTTC.

The chain combines TRBV14 with TRBJ1-1; D perhaps matches TRBD1 (5 bases). The ends were cut back, 1 base at V and 6 bases at J, with 12 bases in the middle. CDR3 length equals 14 residues. CDR1 is SGHDN, CDR2 FVKESK, per germline. CDR3 nucleotide sequence: TGTGCCAGCAGCCAAGCCGCGGGGGTCCCTGAAGCTTTCTTT. This translates into CASSQAAGVPEAFF.

This clonotype turned up a few times. The V call is TRBV29-1, the J call TRBJ1-2, with 9 bases matching TRBD1. V shed 6 bases and J 7 bases; nucleotides not matched to a gene: 9. This CDR3 is 13 amino acids long. From germline, CDR1 is SQVTM and CDR2 ANQGSEA. The CDR3 bases are TGCAGCGTCGTTCGACAGGGGGGACGTGGCTACACCTTC. It codes for CSVVRQGGRGYTF.

Regarding this clonotype: This may be a read error: a much more frequent sequence differs by one nucleotide. The gene calls are TRBV20-1 and TRBJ1-2; 7 bases fit TRBD1. Germline-derived CDR1 and CDR2 are DFQATT and SNEGSKA (reference sequence). This CDR3 comprises 13 residues. The CDR3 is CSTSQGDAYGYTF. In DNA, the CDR3 is TGCAGTACTAGCCAGGGGGACGCCTATGGCTACACCTTC.

This clonotype was seen only a few times. The chain recombines TRBV29-1 with TRBJ2-7, with D perhaps matching TRBD1 (5 bases). Trimming shortened V by 0 bases and J by 4 bases, and 10 bases separated the two germline ends. The germline CDR1 and CDR2 sequences are SQVTM and ANQGSEA. The length of the CDR3 is 13 residues. The CDR3 loop is CSVEDPQAYEQYF. For the CDR3, the DNA is TGCAGCGTTGAAGACCCACAGGCTTACGAGCAGTACTTC.

This chain links TRBV5-1 with TRBJ1-1; 8 bases are shared with TRBD1. J was trimmed by 5 bases and V by 4 bases; bases with no gene match: 10. Per germline, CDR1 SGHRS and CDR2 YFSETQ. CDR3 size: 15 residues. The CDR3 nucleotides are TGCGCCAGCAGCCTCAATGGACAGGGTTATACTGAAGCTTTCTTT. It codes for CASSLNGQGYTEAFF.

The chain links TRBV24-1 to TRBJ2-3; TRBD2 matches at 10 bases. V lost 3 bases and J lost 0; bases outside the gene matches: 8. The CDR3 totals 18 residues. In germline, CDR1 is KGHDR, CDR2 SFDVKD. CDR3 loop: CATSDSLQREGSTDTQYF. The CDR3 DNA sequence: TGTGCCACCAGTGATAGTCTACAGCGGGAGGGGAGCACAGATACGCAGTATTTT.

This clonotype was seen a few times. J is TRBJ2-7 and V is TRBV2; D might be TRBD1 or TRBD2, each matching 5 bases. The length of the CDR3 is 13 residues. Germline CDR1 and CDR2: SNHLY and FYNNEI. Trimming stripped 8 bases from V and 0 bases from J, with 11 bases between. The chain's CDR3 is CASFGTSSYEQYF. In DNA, the CDR3 is TGTGCCAGCTTCGGGACGTCCTCCTACGAGCAGTACTTC. The full variable domain, in which reference TRBV2 and TRBJ2-7 provide the parts outside the CDR3, is EPEVTQTPSHQVTQMGQEVILRCVPISNHLYFYWYRQILGQKVEFLVSFYNNEISEKSEIFDDQFSVERPDGSNFTLKIRSTKLEDSAMYFCASFGTSSYEQYFGPGTRLTVT.

The CDR3 region is CASSLSHSPFFTEAFF. CDR3 sequence (DNA): TGTGCCAGCAGCTTATCCCACAGTCCCTTTTTCACTGAAGCTTTCTTT. This chain joins TRBV7-8 and TRBJ1-1, with D unclear. V was clipped by 2 bases and J by 4 bases, with 17 bases between them. CDR1 is SGHVS, CDR2 FQNEAQ, per germline. This CDR3 spans 16 amino acids.

The V and J genes are TRBV20-1 and TRBJ2-7; D perhaps matches TRBD2 (6 bases). This CDR3 spans 15 amino acids. Trimming pared 0 bases from V and 4 bases from J, leaving 16 bases between. CDR1 is DFQATT, CDR2 SNEGSKA, per germline (reference sequence). CDR3 in amino acids: CSARDLEGGGYEQYF. The DNA of the CDR3 is TGCAGTGCTAGAGATCTGGAGGGAGGCGGGTACGAGCAGTACTTC.

This clonotype was recorded a few times. This chain connects TRBV29-1 to TRBJ2-5, with 10 bases lining up with TRBD1. Germline values: CDR1 SQVTM, CDR2 ANQGSEA. Trimming took 6 bases from V and 4 from J; bases not matched to a gene: 5. The CDR3 is 13 amino acids. CDR3 coding DNA: TGCAGCGTGGGGACAGGGGTTGGAGAGACCCAGTACTTC. Its protein is CSVGTGVGETQYF. The full variable domain, in which reference TRBV29-1 and TRBJ2-5 provide the parts outside the CDR3, is SAVISQKPSRDICQRGTSLTIQCQVDSQVTMMFWYRQQPGQSLTLIATANQGSEATYESGFVIDKFPISRPNLTFSTLTVSNMSPEDSSIYLCSVGTGVGETQYFGPGTRLLVL.